This T cell receptor (beta chain) comes out of a study of cytomegalovirus exposure and HLA in healthy donors. Deletions cut 0 bases from V and 1 base from J, with 7 bases between. The CDR3 covers 15 residues. Per germline, CDR1 SGDLS and CDR2 YYNGEE. Use of 60 Vbeta and 13 Jbeta primers characterized the PCR. Per the original methods: A later analysis counted 65 million to 90 million unique TCR beta chains, roughly 11 million shared. Using immunoSEQ multiplex PCR, the repertoire was profiled, and TCRdb retains in-frame clones only, with some absent. V and J calls and clone size are given by that table; D and trimming were obtained from the DNA. The table has around 170,000 clones, about 84% seen once.

Sequenced material: PBMCs. The receptor's source is a man aged 50 or older in good health and CMV-seronegative. The chain is built from TRBV9 and TRBJ2-2, with D perhaps matching TRBD1 (6 bases). The CDR3: CASSVAGQNTGELFF. The DNA for the CDR3 is TGTGCCAGCAGCGTAGCGGGACAGAACACCGGGGAGCTGTTTTTT.